This T cell receptor beta chain was found in a study of blood T cell repertoires in COVID-19. Study-wide background: COVID-19 samples collected from the United States, Italy and Spain covered acute and convalescent phases. PBMCs, B-cell-depleted T cells, or T cells were the source of the cDNA or gDNA that made up the material.

TCRdb's copy holds only in-frame clones and misses some; the assay was immunoSEQ multiplex PCR. The sample holds roughly 250,000 clones; roughly 87% are singletons and the top ten take about 6%. Participants, about 18 to 90 years old, spanned 25 or so US areas. Participants reported their clinical history, and cohort assignment relied on those reports. The clonotype originates from a woman between 25 and 40 years old with acute COVID-19. The sequencing input was PBMCs or T cells enriched from blood (not recorded which).

The CDR3 reads CASSLAGLSGTDTQYF. CDR3 in DNA: TGTGCCAGCAGCTTAGCGGGACTTTCTGGCACAGATACGCAGTATTTT. V is TRBV7-8 and J is TRBJ2-3; D perhaps matches TRBD2 (6 bases). V was shortened by 0 bases and J by 1 base, with 11 bases between the two germline ends. From germline, CDR1 is SGHVS and CDR2 FQNEAQ. The length of the CDR3 is 16 residues.